This is a list of T cell receptor beta chains from one sample in a study of cytomegalovirus exposure and HLA in healthy donors. The repertoire was sequenced with immunoSEQ multiplex PCR; TCRdb's copy has only in-frame clones and lacks some. The data hold under 200,000 clones, with 75% to 85% observed a single time. Source material: PBMCs. These receptors were taken from a man in his forties or fifties in good health and CMV-seropositive. CDR3s include the opening cysteine and the closing phenylalanine or tryptophan. D genes are given only for firm matches. Size is stated for part of the rows, as once, few or many counts, or as a class when the clone is expanded.

size: once
V: TRBV6-1
J: TRBJ1-1
D: TRBD1
CDR3: CASLAGTVNTEAFF
DNA: TGTGCCAGCCTAGCCGGGACAGTCAACACTGAAGCTTTCTTT

size: -
V: TRBV11-2
J: TRBJ2-2
D: TRBD1
CDR3: CASSQTGAAAGELFF
DNA: TGTGCCAGCAGCCAGACAGGGGCGGCGGCCGGGGAGCTGTTTTTT

size: -
V: TRBV9
J: TRBJ1-2
D: TRBD1
CDR3: CASSPNLRDRSGYGYTF
DNA: TGTGCCAGCAGCCCAAACCTCCGGGACAGATCCGGCTATGGCTACACCTTC

size: -
V: TRBV5-1
J: TRBJ2-3
D: TRBD2
CDR3: CASSPPTTSGADTQYF
DNA: TGCGCCAGCAGCCCCCCCACGACTAGCGGGGCAGATACGCAGTATTTT

size: -
V: TRBV27
J: TRBJ2-7
D: -
CDR3: CASSWTAAYEQYF
DNA: TGTGCCAGCAGTTGGACTGCAGCCTACGAGCAGTACTTC

size: -
V: TRBV7-8
J: TRBJ2-3
D: -
CDR3: CASSLTPQGRSTDTQYF
DNA: TGTGCCAGCAGCCTAACCCCCCAGGGGCGAAGCACAGATACGCAGTATTTT

size: -
V: TRBV5-1
J: TRBJ2-2
D: -
CDR3: CASTPEGLRTGELFF
DNA: TGCGCCAGCACCCCGGAGGGGTTGAGGACCGGGGAGCTGTTTTTT

size: -
V: TRBV6-1
J: TRBJ2-1
D: -
CDR3: CASSASTWPSEQFF
DNA: TGTGCCAGCAGTGCCTCGACATGGCCCAGTGAGCAGTTCTTC

size: -
V: TRBV11-2
J: TRBJ1-2
D: -
CDR3: CASSLGPSLLF
DNA: TGTGCCAGCAGCTTAGGTCCCTCCCTACTCTTC

size: -
V: TRBV19
J: TRBJ2-1
D: TRBD2
CDR3: CASSIYGSGGENNEQFF
DNA: TGTGCCAGTAGTATATATGGTAGCGGGGGGGAAAACAATGAGCAGTTCTTC

size: -
V: TRBV19
J: TRBJ2-3
D: TRBD1
CDR3: CASSIKIPTGGRTDTQYF
DNA: TGTGCCAGTAGTATAAAGATTCCCACAGGGGGTCGCACAGATACGCAGTATTTT

size: -
V: TRBV6-1
J: TRBJ1-1
D: -
CDR3: CASSPGALNTEAFF
DNA: TGTGCCAGCAGTCCCGGTGCTCTGAACACTGAAGCTTTCTTT

size: -
V: TRBV18
J: TRBJ1-1
D: -
CDR3: CASSLLDRTEAFF
DNA: TGTGCCAGCTCACTCCTGGACAGAACTGAAGCTTTCTTT

size: few
V: TRBV6-1
J: TRBJ2-6
D: TRBD1
CDR3: CASSADRLSGANVLTF
DNA: TGTGCCAGCAGTGCGGACAGGCTCTCTGGGGCCAACGTCCTGACTTTC

size: -
V: TRBV2
J: TRBJ2-4
D: -
CDR3: CASTQLAGGGKNIQYF
DNA: TGTGCCAGCACCCAACTGGCAGGGGGAGGCAAAAACATTCAGTACTTC

size: -
V: TRBV18
J: TRBJ1-5
D: -
CDR3: CASSPGRGNQPQHF
DNA: TGTGCCAGCTCCCCAGGGAGGGGTAATCAGCCCCAGCATTTT

size: -
V: TRBV5-1
J: TRBJ1-1
D: -
CDR3: CASSGSRTKNTEAFF
DNA: TGCGCCAGCAGCGGTTCGAGGACAAAAAACACTGAAGCTTTCTTT

size: -
V: TRBV5-6
J: TRBJ2-5
D: TRBD1
CDR3: CASSFRQGRTVETQYF
DNA: TGTGCCAGCAGCTTTCGACAGGGCCGTACCGTAGAGACCCAGTACTTC